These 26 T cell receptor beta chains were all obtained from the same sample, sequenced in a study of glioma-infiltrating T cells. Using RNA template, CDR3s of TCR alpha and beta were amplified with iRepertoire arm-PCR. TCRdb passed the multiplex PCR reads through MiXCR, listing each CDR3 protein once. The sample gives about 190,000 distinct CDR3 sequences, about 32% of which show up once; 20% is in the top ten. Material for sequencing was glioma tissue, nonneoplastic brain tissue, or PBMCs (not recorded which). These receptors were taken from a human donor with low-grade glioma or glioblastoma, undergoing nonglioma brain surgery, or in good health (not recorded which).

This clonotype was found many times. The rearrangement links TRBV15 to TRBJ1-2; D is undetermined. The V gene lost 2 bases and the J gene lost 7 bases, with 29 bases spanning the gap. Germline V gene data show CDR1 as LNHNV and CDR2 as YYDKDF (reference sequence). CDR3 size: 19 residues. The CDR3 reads CATSRFIQTTSNRYGGYTF. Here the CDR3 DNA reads TGTGCCACCAGCAGATTTATTCAGACAACTTCTAACCGGTACGGTGGCTACACCTTC.

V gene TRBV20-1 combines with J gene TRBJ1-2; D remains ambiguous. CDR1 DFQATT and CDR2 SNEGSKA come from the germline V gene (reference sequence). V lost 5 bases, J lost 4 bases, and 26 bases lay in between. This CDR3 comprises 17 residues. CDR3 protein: CSAPLPIQQMWGYGYTF. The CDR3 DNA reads TGCAGTGCTCCCCTCCCGATACAACAGATGTGGGGCTATGGCTACACCTTC.

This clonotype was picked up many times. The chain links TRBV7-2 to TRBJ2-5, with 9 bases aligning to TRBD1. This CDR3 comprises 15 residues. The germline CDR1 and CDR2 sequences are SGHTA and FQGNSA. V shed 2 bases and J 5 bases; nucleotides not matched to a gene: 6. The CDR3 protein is CASSLSWDRVETQYF. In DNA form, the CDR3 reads TGTGCCAGCAGCTTATCGTGGGACAGGGTTGAGACCCAGTACTTC.

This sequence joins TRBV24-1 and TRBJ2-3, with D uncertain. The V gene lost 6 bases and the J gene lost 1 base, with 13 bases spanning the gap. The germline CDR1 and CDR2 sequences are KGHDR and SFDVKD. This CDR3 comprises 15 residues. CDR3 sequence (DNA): TGTGCCACCAGTCTCGGTGGACGAGGCACAGATACGCAGTATTTT. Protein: CATSLGGRGTDTQYF.

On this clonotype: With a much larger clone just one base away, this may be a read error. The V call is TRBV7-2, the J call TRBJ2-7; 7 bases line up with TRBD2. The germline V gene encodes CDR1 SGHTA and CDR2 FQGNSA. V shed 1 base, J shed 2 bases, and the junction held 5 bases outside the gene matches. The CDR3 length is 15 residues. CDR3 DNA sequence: TGTGCCAGCAGCTTAGTAAGCGGGGCCCCCTACGAGCAGTACTTC. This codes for CASSLVSGAPYEQYF. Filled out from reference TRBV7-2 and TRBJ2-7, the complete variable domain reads GAGVSQSPSNKVTEKGKDVELRCDPISGHTALYWYRQSLGQGLEFLIYFQGNSAPDKSGLPSDRFSAERTGGSVSTLTIQRTQQEDSAVYLCASSLVSGAPYEQYFGPGTRLTVT.

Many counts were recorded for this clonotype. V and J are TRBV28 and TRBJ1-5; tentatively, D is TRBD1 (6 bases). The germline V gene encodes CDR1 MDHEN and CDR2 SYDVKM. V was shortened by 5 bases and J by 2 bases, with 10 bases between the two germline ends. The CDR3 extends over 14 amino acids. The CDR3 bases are TGTGCCAGCAGTGAACAGGGAGGCAATCAGCCCCAGCATTTT. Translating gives CASSEQGGNQPQHF.

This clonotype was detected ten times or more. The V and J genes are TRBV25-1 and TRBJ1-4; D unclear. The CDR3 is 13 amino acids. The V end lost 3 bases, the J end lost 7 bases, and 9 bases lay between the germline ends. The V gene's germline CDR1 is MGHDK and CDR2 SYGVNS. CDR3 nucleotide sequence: TGTGCCAGCAGTGACCCAGTTTTTGAAAAACTGTTTTTT. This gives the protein CASSDPVFEKLFF.

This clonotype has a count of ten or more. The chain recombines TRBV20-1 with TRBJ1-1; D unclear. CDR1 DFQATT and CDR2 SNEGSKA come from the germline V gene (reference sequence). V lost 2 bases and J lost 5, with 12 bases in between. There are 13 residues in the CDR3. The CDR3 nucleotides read TGCAGTGCTAGACCCCGAGTGGTGACTGAAGCTTTCTTT. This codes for CSARPRVVTEAFF.

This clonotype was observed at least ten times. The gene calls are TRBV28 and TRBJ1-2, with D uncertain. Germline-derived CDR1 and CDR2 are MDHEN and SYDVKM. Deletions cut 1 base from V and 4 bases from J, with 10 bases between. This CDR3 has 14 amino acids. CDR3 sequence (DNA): TGTGCCAGCAGTTTATCCCCGGAAGTCTATGGCTACACCTTC. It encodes CASSLSPEVYGYTF.

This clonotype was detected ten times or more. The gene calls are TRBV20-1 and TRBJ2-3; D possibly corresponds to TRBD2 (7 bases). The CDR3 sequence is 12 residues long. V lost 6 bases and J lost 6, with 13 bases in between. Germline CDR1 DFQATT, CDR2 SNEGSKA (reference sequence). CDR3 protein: CSAEGGGDTQYF. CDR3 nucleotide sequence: TGCAGTGCGGAGGGGGGGGGGGATACGCAGTATTTT.

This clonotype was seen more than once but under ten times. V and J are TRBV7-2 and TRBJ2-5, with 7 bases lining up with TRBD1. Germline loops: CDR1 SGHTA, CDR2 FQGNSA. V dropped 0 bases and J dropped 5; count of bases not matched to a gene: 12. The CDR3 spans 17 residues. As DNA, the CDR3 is TGTGCCAGCAGCTTAGCGCCCAGACAGGGAACCGGGGAGACCCAGTACTTC. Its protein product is CASSLAPRQGTGETQYF.

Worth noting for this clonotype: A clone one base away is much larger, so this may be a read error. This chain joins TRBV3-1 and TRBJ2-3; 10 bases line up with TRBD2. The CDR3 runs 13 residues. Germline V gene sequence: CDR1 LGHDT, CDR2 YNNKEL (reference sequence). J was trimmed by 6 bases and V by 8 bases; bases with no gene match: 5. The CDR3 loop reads CASASGSWDTQYF. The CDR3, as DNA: TGTGCCAGCGCTAGCGGGAGTTGGGATACGCAGTATTTT.

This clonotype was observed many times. The chain's CDR3 is CASSTDRGPFNQPQHF. The CDR3 bases are TGTGCCAGCAGCACTGACAGGGGGCCTTTCAATCAGCCCCAGCATTTT. The chain combines TRBV7-9 with TRBJ1-5; 10 bases agree with TRBD1. Germline lookup yields CDR1 SEHNR and CDR2 FQNEAQ (reference sequence). CDR3 length: 16 residues. The ends lost 5 bases at V and 3 bases at J; junction bases unmatched: 7.

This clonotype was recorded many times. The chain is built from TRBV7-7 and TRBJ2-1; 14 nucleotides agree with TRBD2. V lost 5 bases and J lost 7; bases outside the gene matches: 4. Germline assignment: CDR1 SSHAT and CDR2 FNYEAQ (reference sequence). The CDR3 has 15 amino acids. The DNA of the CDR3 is TGTGCCAGCAGCCCCGGGACTAGCGGGAGTAATGAGCAGTTCTTC. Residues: CASSPGTSGSNEQFF.

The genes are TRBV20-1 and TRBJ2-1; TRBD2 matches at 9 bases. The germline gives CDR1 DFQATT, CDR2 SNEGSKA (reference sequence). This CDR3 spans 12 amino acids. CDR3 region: CSQAGGPNEQFF. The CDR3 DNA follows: TGCAGCCAGGCGGGAGGGCCCAATGAGCAGTTCTTC.

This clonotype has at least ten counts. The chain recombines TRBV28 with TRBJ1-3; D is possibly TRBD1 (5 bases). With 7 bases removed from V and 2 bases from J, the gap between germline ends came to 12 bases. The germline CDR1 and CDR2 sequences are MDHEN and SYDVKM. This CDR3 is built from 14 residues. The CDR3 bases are TGTGCCAGCACCCGAATAGGGGCTGGAAACACCATATATTTT. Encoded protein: CASTRIGAGNTIYF.

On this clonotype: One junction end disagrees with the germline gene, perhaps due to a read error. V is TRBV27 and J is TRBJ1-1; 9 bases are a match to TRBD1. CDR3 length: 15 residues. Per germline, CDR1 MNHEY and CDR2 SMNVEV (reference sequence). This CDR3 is CASTFTGGPNTKAFF. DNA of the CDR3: TGTGCCAGCACCTTTACAGGGGGCCCGAACACTAAAGCTTTCTTT.

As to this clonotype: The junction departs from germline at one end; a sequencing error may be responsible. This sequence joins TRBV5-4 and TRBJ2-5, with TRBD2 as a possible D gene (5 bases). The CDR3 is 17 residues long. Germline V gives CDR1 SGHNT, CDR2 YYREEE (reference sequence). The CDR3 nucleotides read TGTGCCACCAGCTGGAGGCGAGGTTTATCGAGTCAAGAGACCCAGTACTTC. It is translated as CATSWRRGLSSQETQYF.

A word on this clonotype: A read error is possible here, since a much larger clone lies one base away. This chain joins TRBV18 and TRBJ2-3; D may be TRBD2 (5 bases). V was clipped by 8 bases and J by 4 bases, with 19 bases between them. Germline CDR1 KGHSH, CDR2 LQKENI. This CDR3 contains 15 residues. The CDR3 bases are TGTGCCAGCCCAGGAGACTACTCGCCAGCAGATACGCAGTATTTT. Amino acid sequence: CASPGDYSPADTQYF.

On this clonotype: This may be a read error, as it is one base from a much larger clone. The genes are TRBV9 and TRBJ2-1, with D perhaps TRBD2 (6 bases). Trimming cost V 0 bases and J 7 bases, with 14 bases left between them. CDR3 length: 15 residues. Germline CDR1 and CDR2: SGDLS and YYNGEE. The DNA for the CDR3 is TGTGCCAGCAGCGTAGGACGGGGGTTAGGGAATGAGCAGTTCTTC. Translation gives CASSVGRGLGNEQFF.

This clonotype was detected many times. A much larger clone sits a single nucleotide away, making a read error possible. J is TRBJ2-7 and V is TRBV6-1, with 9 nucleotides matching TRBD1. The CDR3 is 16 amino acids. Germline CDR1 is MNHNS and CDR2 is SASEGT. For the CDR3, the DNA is TGTGCCGGCAGCCCAGATCGGGACAGGGTCACCTACGAGCAGTACTTC. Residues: CAGSPDRDRVTYEQYF.

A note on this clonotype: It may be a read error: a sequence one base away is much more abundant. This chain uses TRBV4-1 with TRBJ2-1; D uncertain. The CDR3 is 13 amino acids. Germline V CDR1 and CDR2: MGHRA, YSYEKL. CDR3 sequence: CARSHGLWNEQFF. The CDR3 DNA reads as TGCGCCAGAAGCCACGGTCTCTGGAATGAGCAGTTCTTC.

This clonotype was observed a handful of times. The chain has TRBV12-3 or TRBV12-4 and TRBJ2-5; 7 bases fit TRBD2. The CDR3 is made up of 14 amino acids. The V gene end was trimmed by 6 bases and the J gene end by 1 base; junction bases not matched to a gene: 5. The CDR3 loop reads CASSPLAAQETQYF. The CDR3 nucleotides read TGTGCCAGCAGCCCTCTAGCGGCCCAAGAGACCCAGTACTTC.

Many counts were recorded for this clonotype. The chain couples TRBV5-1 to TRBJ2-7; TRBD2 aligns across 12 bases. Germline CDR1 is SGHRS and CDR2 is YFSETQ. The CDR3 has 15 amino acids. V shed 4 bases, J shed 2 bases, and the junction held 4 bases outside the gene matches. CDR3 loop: CASSGGLAGPYEQYF. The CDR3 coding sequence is TGCGCCAGCAGCGGAGGACTAGCGGGACCCTACGAGCAGTACTTC.

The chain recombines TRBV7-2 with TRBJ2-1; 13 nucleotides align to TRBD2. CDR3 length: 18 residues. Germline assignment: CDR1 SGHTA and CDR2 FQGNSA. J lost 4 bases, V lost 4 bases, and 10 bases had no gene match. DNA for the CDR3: TGTGCCAGCAGCTCTTCCGGGACTAGCGGGAAACAATACAATGAGCAGTTCTTC. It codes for CASSSSGTSGKQYNEQFF.

DNA for the CDR3: TGTGCCAGCAGTAATGCCGGGACTAGACGCTCCTACGAGCAGTACTTC. Translated: CASSNAGTRRSYEQYF. The chain recombines TRBV28 with TRBJ2-7; TRBD2 matches at 8 bases. J lost 0 bases, V lost 5 bases, and 9 bases had no gene match. The CDR3 length is 16 residues. In germline, CDR1 is MDHEN, CDR2 SYDVKM.